Listed below are T cell receptor beta chains from one sample, sequenced in a study of T-cell reconstitution after alpha-beta-depleted transplantation in children. TCRdb itself ran the PCR reads through MiXCR, one entry per CDR3 protein. The table lists 200,000 to 250,000 distinct CDR3 sequences, around 9.9% of them singletons. The material was PBMCs, obtained before TCRalphabeta/CD19-depleted stem cell transplant. The receptors stem from a child less than two years old with acute myeloid leukemia, due to receive a stem cell transplant. The conserved cysteine and the conserved F or W are not part of the CDR3 here. Each record gives: V gene, J gene, CDR3 protein.

V: TRBV5-1
J: TRBJ1-1
CDR3: ASSPRSPDTEAF

V: TRBV5-1
J: TRBJ2-5
CDR3: ASSLDPGQETQY

V: TRBV4-2
J: TRBJ2-1
CDR3: ASSQDWLAGARV

V: TRBV7-2
J: TRBJ2-2
CDR3: ASSLGTGTGELY

V: TRBV7-2
J: TRBJ2-7
CDR3: ASSPRRGQGDEQY

V: TRBV18
J: TRBJ1-1
CDR3: ASSPLQGINTEAF

V: TRBV29-1
J: TRBJ2-7
CDR3: SAAGDWGLNYEQY

V: TRBV7-2
J: TRBJ2-7
CDR3: ASSPRRDLGAEQY

V: TRBV7-9
J: TRBJ1-6
CDR3: ASSSRQNSPLH

V: TRBV6-5
J: TRBJ2-1
CDR3: ASSYSPRNYNEQF

V: TRBV7-8
J: TRBJ2-1
CDR3: ATLRGASDEQF

V: TRBV5-5
J: TRBJ1-6
CDR3: ASSLEGFSNSPLH

V: TRBV5-1
J: TRBJ2-7
CDR3: ASSLTGNPTYEQY

V: TRBV5-1
J: TRBJ2-1
CDR3: ASSLVAPSSYNEQF

V: TRBV5-6
J: TRBJ2-2
CDR3: ASTFYRGRDTGELF

V: TRBV18
J: TRBJ2-1
CDR3: ASSPTTGLNEQF

V: TRBV7-6
J: TRBJ1-1
CDR3: ASSLGGGVTEAF

V: TRBV7-8
J: TRBJ2-5
CDR3: ASRSREGQETQY

V: TRBV20-1
J: TRBJ2-7
CDR3: SARISGSSYEQY

V: TRBV2
J: TRBJ1-2
CDR3: ASSIGGTEIYGDT

V: TRBV6-1
J: TRBJ1-6
CDR3: ASRKTGVNSPLH

V: TRBV20-1
J: TRBJ2-5
CDR3: SARIPGTGYETQY

V: TRBV7-9
J: TRBJ2-2
CDR3: ASSEIAGNTGELF

V: TRBV4-2
J: TRBJ2-1
CDR3: ASSQDQGGGREQF

V: TRBV2
J: TRBJ2-1
CDR3: ASSTGTSGRARQF

V: TRBV7-3
J: TRBJ1-2
CDR3: ASSPYPTGLTLRGGYT

V: TRBV15
J: TRBJ2-3
CDR3: ATSLRDRTDTQY

V: TRBV21-1
J: TRBJ2-5
CDR3: ASSKVIAEETQY

V: TRBV12-3/TRBV12-4
J: TRBJ2-7
CDR3: ASRGTGGLYEQY

V: TRBV29-1
J: TRBJ1-2
CDR3: SAERQGGGYT

V: TRBV29-1
J: TRBJ1-1
CDR3: SARLGTDYTEAF

V: TRBV20-1
J: TRBJ2-7
CDR3: SARRQGEQY

V: TRBV6-5
J: TRBJ1-5
CDR3: ASSYGTGPHQPQH

V: TRBV10-3
J: TRBJ1-1
CDR3: AISEFSHSNTEAF

V: TRBV7-3
J: TRBJ2-1
CDR3: ASRGGQNEQF

V: TRBV5-1
J: TRBJ1-1
CDR3: ASSLDIAGSTEAF

V: TRBV4-1
J: TRBJ2-1
CDR3: ASSARLAGGFNEQF

V: TRBV7-2
J: TRBJ2-3
CDR3: ASRFGGQFGDTQY

V: TRBV20-1
J: TRBJ2-5
CDR3: SARIHEETQY

V: TRBV20-1
J: TRBJ1-1
CDR3: SARDGGTRDTEAF

V: TRBV18
J: TRBJ2-5
CDR3: ASSPEETQY

V: TRBV20-1
J: TRBJ2-1
CDR3: SARDPGGASYNEQF